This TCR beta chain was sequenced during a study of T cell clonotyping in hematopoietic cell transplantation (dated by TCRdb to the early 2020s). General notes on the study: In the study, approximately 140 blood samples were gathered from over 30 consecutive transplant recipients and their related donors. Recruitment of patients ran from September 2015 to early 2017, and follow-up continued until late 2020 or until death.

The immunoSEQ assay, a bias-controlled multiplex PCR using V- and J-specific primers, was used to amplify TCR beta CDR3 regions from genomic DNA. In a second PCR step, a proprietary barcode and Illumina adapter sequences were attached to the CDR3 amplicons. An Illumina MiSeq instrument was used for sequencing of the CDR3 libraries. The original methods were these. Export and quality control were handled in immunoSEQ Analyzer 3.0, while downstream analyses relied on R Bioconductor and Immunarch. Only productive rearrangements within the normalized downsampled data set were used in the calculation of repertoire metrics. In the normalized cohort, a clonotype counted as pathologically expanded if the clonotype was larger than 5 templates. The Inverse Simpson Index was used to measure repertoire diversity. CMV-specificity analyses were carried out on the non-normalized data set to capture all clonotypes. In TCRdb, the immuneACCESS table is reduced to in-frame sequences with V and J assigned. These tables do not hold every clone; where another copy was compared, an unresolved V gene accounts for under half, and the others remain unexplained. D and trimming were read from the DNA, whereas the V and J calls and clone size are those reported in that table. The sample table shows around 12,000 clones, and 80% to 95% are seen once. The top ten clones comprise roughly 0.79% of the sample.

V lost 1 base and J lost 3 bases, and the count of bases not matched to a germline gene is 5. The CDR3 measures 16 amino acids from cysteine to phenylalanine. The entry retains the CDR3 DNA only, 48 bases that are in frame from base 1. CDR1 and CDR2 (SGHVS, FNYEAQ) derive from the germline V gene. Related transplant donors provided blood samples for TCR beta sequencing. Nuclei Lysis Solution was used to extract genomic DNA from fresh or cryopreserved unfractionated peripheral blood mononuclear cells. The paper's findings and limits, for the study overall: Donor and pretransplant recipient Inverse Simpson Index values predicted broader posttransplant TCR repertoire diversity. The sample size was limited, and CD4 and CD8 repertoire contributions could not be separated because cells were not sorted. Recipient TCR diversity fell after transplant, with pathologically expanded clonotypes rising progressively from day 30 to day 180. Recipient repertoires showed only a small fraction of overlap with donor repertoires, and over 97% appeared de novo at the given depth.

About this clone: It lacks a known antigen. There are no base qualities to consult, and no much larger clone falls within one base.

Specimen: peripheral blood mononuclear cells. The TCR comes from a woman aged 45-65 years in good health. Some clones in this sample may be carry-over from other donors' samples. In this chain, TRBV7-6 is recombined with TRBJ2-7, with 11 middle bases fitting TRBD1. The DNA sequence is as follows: TGTGCCAGCAGCTTAGGGACAGGGGGCGCCTTCTACGAGCAGTACTTC. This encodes CASSLGTGGAFYEQYF.